Listed here is a single TCR beta chain. Antigen unknown. TCR alpha and TCR beta cDNA libraries carrying sample barcodes and UMIs came from 5'RACE with constant-segment primers. TCRdb ran MiXCR on the 5' RACE reads and lists one entry per CDR3 protein. The sample lists hundreds of thousands of distinct CDR3 sequences, more than 15% occurring once. This CDR3 has 15 residues. Germline V gives CDR1 DFQATT, CDR2 SNEGSKA (reference sequence). The V gene lost 5 bases and the J gene lost 0 bases, with 17 bases spanning the gap. These data belong to a study of T-cell memory formation after mild COVID-19. Study findings and constraints: The second-wave clones peaking on day 37 were not confirmed as SARS-CoV-2-specific. Pre-infection memory held some responding clones, suggesting pre-existing cross-reactive T cells responded.

The sequenced sample was PBMCs or a T cell subset sorted from them (not recorded which). The V gene is TRBV20-1, the J gene TRBJ2-7; a weak D match, TRBD2 (6 bases). The receptor was derived from a man aged 18 to 30 who had mild COVID-19 (a few samples of this study predate the infection). Cell type and time point are not known. The CDR3 region is CSARHPRGSSYEQYF. Written as DNA, the CDR3 is TGCAGTGCTCGCCACCCGCGGGGTAGCTCCTACGAGCAGTACTTC.